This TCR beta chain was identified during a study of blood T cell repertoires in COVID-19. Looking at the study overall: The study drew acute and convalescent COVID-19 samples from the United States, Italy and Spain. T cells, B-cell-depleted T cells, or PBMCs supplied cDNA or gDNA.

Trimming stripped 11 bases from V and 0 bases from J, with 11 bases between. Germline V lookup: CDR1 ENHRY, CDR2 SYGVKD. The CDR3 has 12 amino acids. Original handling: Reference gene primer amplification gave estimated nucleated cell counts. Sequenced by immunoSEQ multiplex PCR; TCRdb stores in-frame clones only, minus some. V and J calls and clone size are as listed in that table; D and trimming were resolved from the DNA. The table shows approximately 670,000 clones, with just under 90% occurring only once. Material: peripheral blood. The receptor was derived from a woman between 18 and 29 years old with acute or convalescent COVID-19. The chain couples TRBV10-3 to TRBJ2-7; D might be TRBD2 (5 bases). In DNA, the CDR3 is TGTGCCGTCCTAACTAGCTCCTACGAGCAGTACTTC. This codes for CAVLTSSYEQYF.